A single sample is the source of the 24 T cell receptor beta chains below, sequenced in a study of shared clonotypes between healthy human individuals. Some clones are missing from TCRdb's copy, which holds only in-frame ones; the method was immunoSEQ multiplex PCR. The data show over 850,000 clones, about four fifths seen once. The sample consisted of memory CD4+ T cells from PBMCs. This sample's subset: CD45RA-negative fraction. All receptors derive from a man between 18 and 29 years old in good health. Some clones in this sample may be carry-over from other donors' samples.

J is TRBJ2-7 and V is TRBV9, with D perhaps assigned TRBD1 or TRBD2 (5 bases each). V was clipped by 4 bases and J by 3 bases, with 17 bases between them. This CDR3 is built from 15 residues. The germline gives CDR1 SGDLS, CDR2 YYNGEE. Here the CDR3 DNA reads TGTGCCAGCAGCCTAGGACAAGGAGGATACTACGAGCAGTACTTC. Translating gives CASSLGQGGYYEQYF. Combining the CDR3 with reference TRBV9 and TRBJ2-7 gives the whole variable domain DSGVTQTPKHLITATGQRVTLRCSPRSGDLSVYWYQQSLDQGLQFLIQYYNGEERAKGNILERFSAQQFPDLHSELNLSSLELGDSALYFCASSLGQGGYYEQYFGPGTRLTVT.

V is TRBV5-1 and J is TRBJ1-1; D ambiguous. Germline CDR1 is SGHRS and CDR2 is YFSETQ. Trimming stripped 0 bases from V and 11 bases from J, with 14 bases between. This CDR3 is built from 13 residues. The CDR3 sequence is CASSLVAPLNAFF. The DNA for the CDR3 is TGCGCCAGCAGCTTGGTGGCCCCTCTGAATGCTTTCTTT.

The chain employs TRBV6-5 and TRBJ2-3; D remains ambiguous. Deletions cut 6 bases from V and 3 bases from J, with 13 bases between. CDR1 and CDR2 (germline): MNHEY, SVGAGI. This CDR3 is 14 amino acids long. CDR3 sequence (DNA): TGTGCCAGCAGGCCCCTTCGAGCAACAGATACGCAGTATTTT. It is translated as CASRPLRATDTQYF.

This clone came up a few times. The chain employs TRBV28 and TRBJ1-2; no clear D. There are 11 residues in the CDR3. Germline V gene data show CDR1 as MDHEN and CDR2 as SYDVKM. Trimming took off 6 bases at V and 8 bases at J, with 10 bases between the two ends. The CDR3 bases are TGTGCCAGCAGGGGCAGCCTGGGCTACACCTTC. This translates into CASRGSLGYTF.

The chain couples TRBV4-1 to TRBJ2-6, with TRBD1 matching 8 bases. CDR1 is MGHRA and CDR2 is YSYEKL in the germline V gene. This CDR3 contains 17 residues. Trimming cost V 0 bases and J 3 bases; bases outside gene matches: 4. The CDR3 DNA is TGCGCCAGCAGCCAAGACCACAGGGGGAGTGGGGCCAACGTCCTGACTTTC. It specifies CASSQDHRGSGANVLTF.

The chain links TRBV25-1 to TRBJ1-1; TRBD1 matches at 8 bases. V dropped 10 bases and J dropped 6; count of bases not matched to a gene: 7. Germline lookup yields CDR1 MGHDK and CDR2 SYGVNS. The CDR3 length is 12 residues. The DNA for the CDR3 is TGTGCCACCAAGGACAGGGAGGCTGAAGCTTTCTTT. Its protein product is CATKDREAEAFF.

Only one count was recorded for this clone. The chain is built from TRBV29-1 and TRBJ2-3; tentatively, D is TRBD2 (7 bases). There are 14 residues in the CDR3. The germline V gene encodes CDR1 SQVTM and CDR2 ANQGSEA. Trimming removed 7 bases at V and 0 bases at J, with 14 bases between. The CDR3 sequence is CSAAGAPSTDTQYF. CDR3 nucleotides: TGCAGCGCCGCGGGGGCGCCTAGCACAGATACGCAGTATTTT.

The chain carries TRBV6-1 and TRBJ2-1, with D maybe TRBD2 (5 bases). Germline V gene data show CDR1 as MNHNS and CDR2 as SASEGT. The CDR3 runs to 14 residues. V was clipped by 4 bases and J by 8 bases, with 15 bases between them. The CDR3 nucleotides read TGTGCCAGCAGTGGTGGGAGCGCCCTCGATGAGCAGTTCTTC. Its protein is CASSGGSALDEQFF.

The chain joins TRBV19 to TRBJ2-3, with no clear D. The germline V and J ends were trimmed by 1 base and 2 bases, with 10 bases remaining between them. This CDR3 has 15 residues. Germline lookup yields CDR1 LNHDA and CDR2 SQIVND (reference sequence). The CDR3 sequence is CASSIGGYSTDTQYF. CDR3 nucleotide sequence: TGTGCCAGTAGTATAGGCGGCTATTCCACAGATACGCAGTATTTT.

The V gene is TRBV5-8, the J gene TRBJ2-1, with a tentative D call TRBD1 (5 bases). V lost 1 base to trimming and J lost 4 bases, with 12 bases between them. There are 15 residues in the CDR3. CDR1 SGHTS and CDR2 YDEGEE come from the germline V gene. The CDR3 sequence is CASSLRGMGYNEQFF. DNA of the CDR3: TGTGCCAGCAGCTTGAGGGGAATGGGATACAATGAGCAGTTCTTC. Looking up the rest from reference TRBV5-8 and TRBJ2-1 gives the full variable domain: EAGVTQSPTHLIKTRGQQATLRCSPISGHTSVYWYQQALGLGLQFLLWYDEGEERNRGNFPPRFSGRQFPNYSSELNVNALELEDSALYLCASSLRGMGYNEQFFGPGTRLTVL.

CDR3 sequence: CASSYGQGGNEQYF. The CDR3 region has the DNA TGTGCCAGCAGTTATGGACAGGGGGGAAACGAGCAGTACTTC. The chain is built from TRBV27 and TRBJ2-7; 10 bases map to TRBD1. The germline V gene has CDR1 MNHEY and CDR2 SMNVEV (reference sequence). This CDR3 spans 14 amino acids. J was trimmed by 5 bases and V by 4 bases; bases with no gene match: 5.

V gene TRBV11-2 combines with J gene TRBJ2-2, with D possibly matching TRBD2 (5 bases). V lost 8 bases to trimming and J lost 5 bases, with 12 bases between them. Germline CDR1 is SGHAT and CDR2 is FQNNGV. The CDR3 is 13 amino acids. The CDR3 protein is CASRWTYTGELFF. CDR3 in DNA: TGTGCCAGCCGTTGGACTTATACCGGGGAGCTGTTTTTT.

This clone occurred once. The V and J genes are TRBV11-2 and TRBJ1-1; 9 bases align to TRBD1. V was pared by 5 bases and J by 0 bases, with 7 bases of the junction left unmatched. The CDR3 sequence is 16 residues long. CDR1 is SGHAT and CDR2 is FQNNGV in the germline V gene. The CDR3 protein is CASSPRRTGVNTEAFF. The CDR3 nucleotides read TGTGCCAGCAGCCCTCGACGGACAGGGGTGAACACTGAAGCTTTCTTT. Full variable domain (rest looked up from reference TRBV11-2 and TRBJ1-1): EAGVAQSPRYKIIEKRQSVAFWCNPISGHATLYWYQQILGQGPKLLIQFQNNGVVDDSQLPKDRFSAERLKGVDSTLKIQPAKLEDSAVYLCASSPRRTGVNTEAFFGQGTRLTVV.

In this sample, this clone turned up once. Other DNA sequences of this sample code for an identical CDR3. J is TRBJ1-5 and V is TRBV7-6; D is perhaps TRBD1 (5 bases). Germline V CDR1 and CDR2: SGHVS, FNYEAQ. V shed 1 base and J shed 4 bases, with 8 bases lying between them. This CDR3 is 14 amino acids long. This CDR3 reads CASSLGQGNQPQHF. CDR3 sequence (DNA): TGTGCCAGCAGCTTAGGCCAGGGTAATCAGCCCCAGCATTTT.

The chain uses TRBV10-2 and TRBJ2-2; D is undetermined. The CDR3 is made up of 15 amino acids. Trimming cost V 0 bases and J 8 bases, with 13 bases left between them. Germline CDR1 WSHSY, CDR2 SAAADI. The CDR3 DNA sequence: TGCGCCAGCAGTGAGTCGCTGCCAGCAGCGGGGGAGCTGTTTTTT. This translates into CASSESLPAAGELFF.

This clone was recorded a few times. The J gene is TRBJ2-7, the V gene TRBV6-1; 9 bases match TRBD2. Germline V gene sequence: CDR1 MNHNS, CDR2 SASEGT. CDR3 length equals 17 residues. The trim removed 4 bases at V and 6 bases at J, leaving 16 bases unmatched. The CDR3 DNA sequence: TGTGCCAGCAGTGTAAACCCTAGCGGGAAGAACTCTCCCGAGCAGTACTTC. Translated: CASSVNPSGKNSPEQYF.

The genes are TRBV2 and TRBJ2-7; D remains ambiguous. The germline CDR1 and CDR2 sequences are SNHLY and FYNNEI. V was clipped by 1 base and J by 5 bases, with 18 bases between them. This CDR3 comprises 16 residues. The CDR3 protein is CASSEDRRHVGHEQYF. In DNA, the CDR3 is TGTGCCAGCAGTGAAGATCGCCGGCACGTCGGGCACGAGCAGTACTTC.

The chain combines TRBV5-1 with TRBJ1-1; D not resolved. Trimming removed 5 bases at V and 1 base at J, with 9 bases between. The CDR3 extends over 13 amino acids. Germline V lookup: CDR1 SGHRS, CDR2 YFSETQ. CDR3 nucleotide sequence: TGCGCCAGCAGACTCGACCCGAACACTGAAGCTTTCTTT. Translated: CASRLDPNTEAFF.

This rearrangement joins TRBV2 to TRBJ2-3; 7 bases are a match to TRBD1. The CDR3 is made up of 14 amino acids. With V trimmed by 10 bases and J by 2 bases, 9 bases remained unmatched. Germline loops: CDR1 SNHLY, CDR2 FYNNEI. In nucleotides, the CDR3 is TGTGCCACGACAAAGGGACAGATCACAGATACGCAGTATTTT. This encodes CATTKGQITDTQYF.

This clone turned up a few times. This chain connects TRBV2 to TRBJ2-2; D possibly corresponds to TRBD1 (6 bases). CDR3 length: 16 residues. Trimming took off 6 bases at V and 1 base at J, with 15 bases between the two ends. Germline V gene sequence: CDR1 SNHLY, CDR2 FYNNEI. The CDR3 protein is CASSPTGRRNTGELFF. CDR3 bases: TGTGCCAGCAGCCCGACAGGCCGGAGGAACACCGGGGAGCTGTTTTTT. The variable domain in full, completed from reference TRBV2 and TRBJ2-2, reads EPEVTQTPSHQVTQMGQEVILRCVPISNHLYFYWYRQILGQKVEFLVSFYNNEISEKSEIFDDQFSVERPDGSNFTLKIRSTKLEDSAMYFCASSPTGRRNTGELFFGEGSRLTVL.

The gene calls are TRBV29-1 and TRBJ1-2; 8 bases line up with TRBD1. Germline lookup yields CDR1 SQVTM and CDR2 ANQGSEA. CDR3 length equals 12 residues. The V and J ends lost 2 bases and 8 bases, in that order; junction bases with no gene match: 4. CDR3 residues: CSVESAGGGYTF. CDR3 DNA: TGCAGCGTTGAATCGGCAGGGGGCGGCTACACCTTC.

CDR3: CACDRDSSGANVLTF. For the CDR3, the DNA is TGTGCCTGCGACAGGGACAGCTCTGGGGCCAACGTCCTGACTTTC. V gene TRBV6-1 combines with J gene TRBJ2-6; 7 bases are a match to TRBD1. The CDR3 is 15 amino acids. The germline CDR1 and CDR2 sequences are MNHNS and SASEGT. The trim removed 11 bases at V and 0 bases at J, leaving 7 bases unmatched.

The chain carries TRBV2 and TRBJ1-3; 7 nucleotides line up with TRBD1. V was clipped by 8 bases and J by 4 bases; unmatched bases: 5. Germline assignment: CDR1 SNHLY and CDR2 FYNNEI. This CDR3 comprises 13 residues. The CDR3 region has the DNA TGTGCCAGCCGCTCGGGACAGGGAAACACCATATATTTT. It translates to CASRSGQGNTIYF.

The chain joins TRBV5-4 to TRBJ2-1; maybe TRBD2 (5 bases). Trimming removed 2 bases at V and 0 bases at J, with 12 bases between. Germline CDR1 is SGHNT and CDR2 is YYREEE (reference sequence). The CDR3 covers 16 residues. CDR3 sequence (DNA): TGTGCCAGCAGCTTCCCTGAGCGGAGCTCCTACAATGAGCAGTTCTTC. Its translation is CASSFPERSSYNEQFF.